These 7 T cell receptor beta chains were all obtained from the same sample, sequenced in a study of long-term antiretroviral therapy in people with HIV. Investigators performed immunoSEQ version v3.0 at survey level. TCRdb's table, derived via immunoSEQ multiplex PCR, lists solely in-frame clones and lacks some. The sample has 9,500 to 11,000 clones, around 84% seen once. The starting material was unsorted PBMCs, obtained roughly 7 years after starting antiretroviral therapy. These receptors all come from a man in his fifties or sixties with HIV.

The genes are TRBV19 and TRBJ1-2, with a weak D call TRBD1 (5 bases). The CDR3 runs to 11 residues. Looked up from germline, CDR1 is LNHDA and CDR2 is SQIVND (reference sequence). V lost 8 bases to trimming and J lost 3 bases, with 7 bases between them. Here the CDR3 reads CASRRDYGYTF. DNA of the CDR3: TGTGCCAGTCGCAGGGACTATGGCTACACCTTC.

The chain combines TRBV27 with TRBJ2-4; the D gene could be TRBD1 or TRBD2 (6 bases each). Trimming took off 0 bases at V and 6 bases at J, with 18 bases between the two ends. Per the germline V gene, CDR1 is MNHEY and CDR2 is SMNVEV (reference sequence). CDR3 length: 17 amino acids. The CDR3 nucleotides are TGTGCCAGCAGTTTATCCGGGGGCAGGGAGGCCCCAAACATTCAGTACTTC. Translating gives CASSLSGGREAPNIQYF.

The chain joins TRBV5-8 to TRBJ1-1; possibly TRBD1 for D (5 bases). Germline V gives CDR1 SGHTS, CDR2 YDEGEE. The CDR3 covers 14 residues. V lost 2 bases to trimming and J lost 3 bases, with 11 bases between them. CDR3 sequence reads: CASSFPDSYTEAFF. The CDR3 DNA follows: TGTGCCAGCAGCTTCCCCGACAGCTACACTGAAGCTTTCTTT.

This chain joins TRBV7-9 and TRBJ1-1; D is unclear. The CDR3 covers 13 residues. Germline loops: CDR1 SEHNR, CDR2 FQNEAQ (reference sequence). Deletions cut 5 bases from V and 0 bases from J, with 7 bases between. In DNA, the CDR3 is TGTGCCAGCAGCAATACAGTGAACACTGAAGCTTTCTTT. It specifies CASSNTVNTEAFF.

The chain links TRBV4-1 to TRBJ1-1; 9 bases are shared with TRBD1. With 0 bases clipped from V and 3 bases from J, the junction kept 2 bases outside the gene matches. From germline, CDR1 is MGHRA and CDR2 YSYEKL. The CDR3 sequence is 15 residues long. The DNA for the CDR3 is TGCGCCAGCAGCCAAGATAGGACAGGGGACACTGAAGCTTTCTTT. As protein: CASSQDRTGDTEAFF.

This clone was picked up one time. J is TRBJ1-2 and V is TRBV6-6; D call uncertain. The CDR3 sequence is 11 residues long. Deletions cut 6 bases from V and 4 bases from J, with 6 bases between. Germline V gives CDR1 MNHNY, CDR2 SVGAGI (reference sequence). The CDR3 coding sequence is TGTGCCAGCAGGGGAGCCTATGGCTACACCTTC. It is translated as CASRGAYGYTF.

This chain connects TRBV9 to TRBJ2-7; TRBD1 is a possible D gene (6 bases). The CDR3 totals 14 residues. Germline values: CDR1 SGDLS, CDR2 YYNGEE. The V gene lost 4 bases and the J gene lost 0 bases, with 11 bases spanning the gap. CDR3 residues: CASSMDSNSYEQYF. The CDR3 DNA is TGTGCCAGCAGCATGGACAGCAACTCCTACGAGCAGTACTTC.